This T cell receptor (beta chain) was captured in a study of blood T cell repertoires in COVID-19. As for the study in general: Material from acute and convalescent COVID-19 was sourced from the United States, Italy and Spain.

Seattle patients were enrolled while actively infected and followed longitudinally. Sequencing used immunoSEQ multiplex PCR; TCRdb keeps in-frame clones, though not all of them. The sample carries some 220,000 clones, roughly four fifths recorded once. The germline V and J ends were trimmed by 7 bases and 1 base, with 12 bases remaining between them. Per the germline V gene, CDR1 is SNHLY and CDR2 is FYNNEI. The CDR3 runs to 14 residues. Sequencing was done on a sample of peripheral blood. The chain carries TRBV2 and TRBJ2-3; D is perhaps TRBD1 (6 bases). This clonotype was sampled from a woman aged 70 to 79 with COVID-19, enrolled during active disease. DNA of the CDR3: TGTGCCAGCAATAGGGGGAGTGGCACAGATACGCAGTATTTT. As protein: CASNRGSGTDTQYF.